The 17 T cell receptor beta chains presented below share a single source sample, sequenced in a study of graft-versus-host responses after intestinal transplantation. Only in-frame clones appear in the TCRdb table, and some are missing; sequencing was by immunoSEQ multiplex PCR. Of 65,000 to 100,000 clones listed, 85% to 95% are singletons. Which antigens these TCRs recognize remains unknown. The sequenced sample was unstimulated CD8+ T cells sorted from spleen or lymph node cells, obtained before transplant. The source is a human donor who was the organ donor for an intestinal transplant.

The V gene is TRBV4-3, the J gene TRBJ1-1; D unclear. Trimming pared 0 bases from V and 2 bases from J, leaving 7 bases between. The CDR3 contains 14 residues. Germline V lookup: CDR1 LGHNA, CDR2 YSLEER. The CDR3 reads CASSQEGLNTEAFF. CDR3 DNA sequence: TGCGCCAGCAGCCAAGAAGGACTAAACACTGAAGCTTTCTTT.

The chain uses TRBV2 and TRBJ1-6; perhaps TRBD1 as D (5 bases). The germline gives CDR1 SNHLY, CDR2 FYNNEI. This CDR3 region has 13 residues. V was shortened by 8 bases and J by 5 bases, with 10 bases between the two germline ends. The CDR3 DNA reads as TGTGCCAGCCAGGGCAACGATAATTCACCCCTCCACTTT. Its translation: CASQGNDNSPLHF.

In its sample, this clone was seen once. This chain links TRBV27 with TRBJ2-5, with D possibly being TRBD2 (6 bases). From germline, CDR1 is MNHEY and CDR2 SMNVEV (reference sequence). This CDR3 spans 12 amino acids. V gave up 5 bases and J gave up 5 bases, with 9 bases separating them. The CDR3 DNA is TGTGCCAGCAGTGGGGGGTTCGAGACCCAGTACTTC. The encoded protein is CASSGGFETQYF.

The rearrangement uses TRBV6-1 and TRBJ2-2; D gene ambiguous. The V end was cut by 6 bases, the J end by 4 bases, with 12 bases between. The CDR3 length is 14 residues. Germline CDR1 MNHNS, CDR2 SASEGT. The CDR3 coding sequence is TGTGCCAGCAGGGTCCCATGGGCCACCGGGGAGCTGTTTTTT. This gives the protein CASRVPWATGELFF.

The genes are TRBV27 and TRBJ2-7, with 7 bases fitting TRBD2. The germline V gene encodes CDR1 MNHEY and CDR2 SMNVEV (reference sequence). This CDR3 contains 14 residues. Germline trimming cut 4 bases from V and 3 bases from J; bases unmatched to any gene: 6. CDR3: CASSSSSGGYEQYF. In DNA form, the CDR3 reads TGTGCCAGCAGTTCCTCATCGGGGGGCTACGAGCAGTACTTC.

The genes are TRBV6-6 and TRBJ1-4; TRBD1 agrees at 9 bases. Germline V gene data show CDR1 as MNHNY and CDR2 as SVGAGI (reference sequence). There are 14 residues in the CDR3. V shed 6 bases, J shed 8 bases, and the junction held 7 bases outside the gene matches. CDR3 DNA sequence: TGTGCCAGCAGCTCCGGGACAGGGTGGGAAAAACTGTTTTTT. Protein product: CASSSGTGWEKLFF.

This clone was observed once. The chain employs TRBV12-5 and TRBJ1-5, with 7 bases lining up with TRBD1. CDR3 length: 15 amino acids. Germline V CDR1 and CDR2: LGHNT, FRNRAP. The V segment lost 6 bases and the J segment 0 bases; nucleotides outside the gene matches: 5. Written as DNA, the CDR3 is TGTGCTAGTGGCCGACAGGGCTTTAGCAATCAGCCCCAGCATTTT. Translation gives CASGRQGFSNQPQHF.

The chain couples TRBV5-1 to TRBJ2-1; D perhaps matches TRBD1 (5 bases). Trimming stripped 4 bases from V and 5 bases from J, with 16 bases between. CDR3 length: 15 residues. CDR1 SGHRS and CDR2 YFSETQ come from the germline V gene. CDR3 coding DNA: TGCGCCAGCAGCGGAAACAGGTTAAGGGACAATGAGCAGTTCTTC. It encodes CASSGNRLRDNEQFF.

As regards this clone: One end of the junction is discordant with germline, which a read error may explain. This chain uses TRBV4-2 with TRBJ2-3, with 7 bases identical to TRBD2. This CDR3 spans 16 amino acids. Germline assignment: CDR1 LGHNA and CDR2 YNFKEQ. The CDR3 spells CASSPNLADTTDTEYF. In DNA form, the CDR3 reads TGTGCCAGCAGCCCCAATCTAGCGGATACCACAGATACGGAGTATTTT.

The V gene is TRBV27, the J gene TRBJ2-1; the D gene is possibly TRBD2 (5 bases). CDR3 size: 12 residues. Deletions cut 8 bases from V and 6 bases from J, with 11 bases between. Per germline, CDR1 MNHEY and CDR2 SMNVEV (reference sequence). The CDR3 reads CASQTRSNEQFF. Here the CDR3 DNA reads TGTGCCAGCCAAACTAGGAGCAATGAGCAGTTCTTC.

V gene TRBV19 combines with J gene TRBJ1-2; 8 bases are a match to TRBD1. The CDR3 has 12 amino acids. With V trimmed by 8 bases and J by 3 bases, 2 bases remained unmatched. Germline V CDR1 and CDR2: LNHDA, SQIVND (reference sequence). This CDR3 reads CASEQGDYGYTF. The CDR3, as DNA: TGTGCCAGTGAACAGGGGGACTATGGCTACACCTTC. Full variable domain (rest looked up from reference TRBV19 and TRBJ1-2): DGGITQSPKYLFRKEGQNVTLSCEQNLNHDAMYWYRQDPGQGLRLIYYSQIVNDFQKGDIAEGYSVSREKKESFPLTVTSAQKNPTAFYLCASEQGDYGYTFGSGTRLTVV.

The J gene is TRBJ2-7, the V gene TRBV5-6, with 9 bases fitting TRBD1. V lost 3 bases, J lost 6 bases, and 4 bases stayed unmatched. Germline lookup yields CDR1 SGHDT and CDR2 YYEEEE. The CDR3 consists of 13 residues. The CDR3 DNA sequence: TGTGCCAGCAGCTCGAACAGGGGGCTCGAGCAGTACTTC. Protein sequence: CASSSNRGLEQYF.

This clone was recorded a few times. This chain joins TRBV4-1 and TRBJ1-4; 9 bases fit TRBD1. The J segment lost 8 bases and the V segment lost 4 bases, leaving 5 bases of the junction unmatched. This CDR3 comprises 14 residues. Germline CDR1 is MGHRA and CDR2 is YSYEKL. CDR3 amino acids: CASSLGTGNEKLFF. CDR3 bases: TGCGCCAGCAGCCTCGGGACAGGGAACGAAAAACTGTTTTTT.

The gene calls are TRBV27 and TRBJ1-2; D is unclear. Per the germline V gene, CDR1 is MNHEY and CDR2 is SMNVEV (reference sequence). The CDR3 loop spans 11 amino acids. V dropped 11 bases and J dropped 8 bases, with 15 bases sitting between them. CDR3 in DNA: TGTGCCTCCGGGGTGGGGAACGGCTACACCTTC. As protein: CASGVGNGYTF.

The V gene is TRBV6-6, the J gene TRBJ1-2; D remains ambiguous. Germline-derived CDR1 and CDR2 are MNHNY and SVGAGI (reference sequence). The V and J ends lost 4 bases and 7 bases respectively, with 10 bases between them. The CDR3 runs 12 residues. The CDR3 protein is CASSWMTCGYTF. In nucleotides, the CDR3 is TGTGCCAGCAGTTGGATGACTTGTGGCTACACCTTC.

This clone appeared a single time. The V gene is TRBV4-3, the J gene TRBJ2-1, with 15 nucleotides matching TRBD2. Trimming took 4 bases from V and 4 from J; bases not matched to a gene: 8. Germline V gene lookup returns CDR1 LGHNA and CDR2 YSLEER. This CDR3 comprises 18 residues. The CDR3: CASSLGTSGGRLYNEQFF. CDR3 DNA: TGCGCCAGCAGCCTGGGGACTAGCGGGGGGCGCCTATACAATGAGCAGTTCTTC.

Concerning this clone itself: A read error may account for a junction end that differs from germline. V gene TRBV19 combines with J gene TRBJ2-7, with TRBD1 as a possible D gene (5 bases). This CDR3 contains 14 residues. Germline V gene data show CDR1 as LNHDA and CDR2 as SQIVND (reference sequence). CDR3 region: CASSITPGSFEQYF. The CDR3 DNA follows: TGTGCCAGTAGTATAACCCCAGGGTCCTTCGAGCAGTACTTC.